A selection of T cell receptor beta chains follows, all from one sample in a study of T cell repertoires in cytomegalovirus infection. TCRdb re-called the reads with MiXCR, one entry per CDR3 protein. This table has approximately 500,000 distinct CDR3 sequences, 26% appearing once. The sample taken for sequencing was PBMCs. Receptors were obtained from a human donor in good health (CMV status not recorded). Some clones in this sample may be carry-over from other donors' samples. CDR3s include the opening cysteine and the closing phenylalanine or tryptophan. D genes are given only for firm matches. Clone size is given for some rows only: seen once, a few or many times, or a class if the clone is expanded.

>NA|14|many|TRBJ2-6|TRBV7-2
CASTLGGGANVLTF
TGTGCCAGCACCTTAGGGGGTGGGGCCAACGTCCTGACTTTC
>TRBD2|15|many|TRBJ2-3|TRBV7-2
CASSRAVRETDTQYF
TGTGCCAGCAGCCGGGCGGTGCGGGAGACAGATACGCAGTATTTT
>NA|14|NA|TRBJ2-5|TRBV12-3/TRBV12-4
CASSFGPEQETQYF
TGTGCCAGCAGTTTTGGGCCGGAACAAGAGACCCAGTACTTC
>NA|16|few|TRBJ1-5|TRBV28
CASTGGAGTSNQPQHF
TGTGCCAGCACCGGAGGGGCAGGGACAAGCAATCAGCCCCAGCATTTT
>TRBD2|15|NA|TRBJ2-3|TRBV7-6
CASSLRREGSDTQYF
TGTGCCAGCAGCTTAAGGCGGGAGGGGTCGGATACGCAGTATTTT
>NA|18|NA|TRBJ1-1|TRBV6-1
CASSEALLYGGGNTEAFF
TGTGCCAGCAGTGAAGCCCTGCTCTATGGGGGGGGGAACACTGAAGCTTTCTTT
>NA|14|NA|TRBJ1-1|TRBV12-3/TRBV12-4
CASRRPGANTEAFF
TGTGCCAGCAGGCGCCCGGGGGCGAACACTGAAGCTTTCTTT
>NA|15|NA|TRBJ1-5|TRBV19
CASSIGGQGNQPQHF
TGTGCCAGTAGTATAGGGGGTCAGGGTAATCAGCCCCAGCATTTT
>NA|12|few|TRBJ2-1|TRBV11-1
CASSRADWGQFF
TGTGCCAGCAGCCGGGCCGATTGGGGGCAGTTCTTC
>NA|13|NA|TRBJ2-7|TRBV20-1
CSARGMGPYEQYF
TGCAGTGCTAGGGGAATGGGGCCCTACGAGCAGTACTTC
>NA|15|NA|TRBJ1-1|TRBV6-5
CASSYSGGSDTEAFF
TGTGCCAGCAGTTACTCAGGGGGAAGCGACACTGAAGCTTTCTTT
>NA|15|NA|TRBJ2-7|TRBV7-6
CASSHDGGGAYEQYF
TGTGCCAGCAGTCATGATGGGGGCGGAGCCTACGAGCAGTACTTC
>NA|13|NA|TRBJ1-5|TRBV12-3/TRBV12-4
CASGWQGRMPQHF
TGTGCCAGCGGTTGGCAGGGACGAATGCCCCAGCATTTT
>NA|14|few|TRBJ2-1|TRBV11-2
CASSLHSRDNEQFF
TGTGCCAGCAGCTTGCACAGTAGGGACAATGAGCAGTTCTTC
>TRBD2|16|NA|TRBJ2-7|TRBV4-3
CASSQGSGRASYEQYF
TGCGCCAGCAGCCAAGGTAGCGGGAGGGCCTCTTACGAGCAGTACTTC
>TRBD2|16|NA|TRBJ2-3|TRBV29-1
CSVVITSGRALDTQYF
TGCAGCGTTGTCATAACTAGCGGGAGGGCCCTAGATACGCAGTATTTT
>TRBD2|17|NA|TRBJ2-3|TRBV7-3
CASSLTSSGSVTDTQYF
TGTGCCAGCAGCTTAACATCCAGCGGGAGTGTAACCGATACGCAGTATTTT
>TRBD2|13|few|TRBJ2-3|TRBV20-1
CSAEAGDTDTQYF
TGCAGTGCTGAAGCGGGAGATACAGATACGCAGTATTTT
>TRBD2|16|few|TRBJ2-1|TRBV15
CATSRSRTSGRIPQFF
TGTGCCACCAGCAGATCCCGGACTAGCGGGAGGATACCTCAGTTCTTC
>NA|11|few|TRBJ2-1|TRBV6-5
CASSRFGEQFF
TGTGCCAGCAGCCGATTCGGTGAGCAGTTCTTC
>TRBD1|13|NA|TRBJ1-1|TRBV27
CASNLDRDTEAFF
TGTGCCAGCAATCTAGACAGGGACACTGAAGCTTTCTTT
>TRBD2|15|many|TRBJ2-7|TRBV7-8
CASSPATSGSYEQYF
TGTGCCAGCAGCCCAGCCACTAGCGGCTCCTACGAGCAGTACTTC
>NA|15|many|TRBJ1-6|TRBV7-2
CASSLELQGGSPLHF
TGTGCCAGCAGCTTAGAACTACAGGGAGGTTCACCCCTCCACTTT
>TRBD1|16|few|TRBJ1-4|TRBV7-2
CASSLGAGQGWGKLFF
TGTGCCAGCAGCTTGGGCGCGGGACAGGGGTGGGGAAAACTGTTTTTT
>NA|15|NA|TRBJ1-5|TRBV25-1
CASSEGSTGHQPQHF
TGTGCCAGCAGTGAGGGGAGTACAGGGCATCAGCCCCAGCATTTT
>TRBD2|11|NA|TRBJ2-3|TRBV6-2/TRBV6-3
CASRTGGTQYF
TGTGCCAGCAGAACGGGAGGTACGCAGTATTTT
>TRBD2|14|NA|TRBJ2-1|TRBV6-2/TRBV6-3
CASSQLAGLGEQFF
TGTGCCAGCAGTCAATTAGCGGGTCTCGGTGAGCAGTTCTTC
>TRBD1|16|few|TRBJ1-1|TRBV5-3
CASSFGQGGRGTEAFF
TGTGCCAGCAGCTTCGGGCAGGGGGGTCGAGGGACTGAAGCTTTCTTT
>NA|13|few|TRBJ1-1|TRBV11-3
CASSLGPGTGAFF
TGTGCCAGCAGCTTAGGTCCGGGTACAGGTGCTTTCTTT
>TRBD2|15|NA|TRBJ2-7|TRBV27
CASSLALAETYEQYF
TGTGCCAGCAGTTTAGCACTAGCGGAAACCTACGAGCAGTACTTC
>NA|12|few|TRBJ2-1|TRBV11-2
CASSLEWREQFF
TGTGCCAGCAGCTTGGAATGGAGAGAGCAGTTCTTC